This passage covers 14 T cell receptor beta chains from one sample sequenced in a study of T-cell memory formation after mild COVID-19. A single record per CDR3 protein comes from TCRdb applying MiXCR to the 5' RACE reads. The sample includes 300,000 to 400,000 distinct CDR3 sequences, about an eighth seen only once; the top ten take approximately 20%. The sequencing sample was made of PBMCs or a T cell subset sorted from them (not recorded which). Receptors originate from a man in his late teens or twenties who had mild COVID-19 (a few samples of this study predate the infection). Cell type and time point are not known.

Many counts were recorded for this clonotype. The J gene is TRBJ2-7, the V gene TRBV4-3; 7 nucleotides line up with TRBD1. The CDR3 runs 15 residues. Germline V gives CDR1 LGHNA, CDR2 YSLEER. V trimming: 1 base; J trimming: 2 bases; junction bases outside the gene matches: 5. In DNA form, the CDR3 reads TGCGCCAGCAGCCAAGGAAGGGACAGCCCCTACGAGCAGTACTTC. This gives the protein CASSQGRDSPYEQYF.

This clonotype has a count of ten or more. The V gene is TRBV7-9, the J gene TRBJ2-6; D call uncertain. The germline V gene encodes CDR1 SEHNR and CDR2 FQNEAQ (reference sequence). The V and J ends lost 5 bases and 4 bases respectively, with 6 bases between them. CDR3 size: 13 residues. CDR3 coding DNA: TGTGCCAGCAGCCCCGCGGGGGCCAACGTCCTGACTTTC. This translates into CASSPAGANVLTF.

This clonotype was counted a few times. The J gene is TRBJ1-1, the V gene TRBV20-1; possibly TRBD1 for D (5 bases). The CDR3 covers 16 residues. Trimming stripped 5 bases from V and 1 base from J, with 20 bases between. Germline CDR1 reads DFQATT; CDR2 reads SNEGSKA (reference sequence). The CDR3 region is CSAEDPRGVGNTEAFF. CDR3 DNA sequence: TGCAGTGCTGAAGACCCGAGGGGCGTGGGGAACACTGAAGCTTTCTTT.

This clonotype was seen more than once but under ten times. This chain links TRBV24-1 with TRBJ2-3, with 7 nucleotides matching TRBD1. The ends lost 5 bases at V and 7 bases at J; junction bases unmatched: 5. The CDR3 contains 13 residues. Germline CDR1 and CDR2: KGHDR and SFDVKD. The CDR3 is CATSGRDSNTQYF. The CDR3 bases are TGTGCCACCAGTGGCAGGGACAGCAATACGCAGTATTTT.

On this clonotype itself: One end of the junction does not line up with germline, which may come from a read error. This chain links TRBV29-1 with TRBJ2-3, with TRBD2 matching over 8 bases. Germline values: CDR1 SQVTM, CDR2 ANQGSEA. The CDR3 has 15 residues. CDR3 protein: CSVEGGAGGPTSQYF. DNA for the CDR3: TGCAGCGTCGAAGGAGGGGCGGGGGGCCCTACTTCGCAGTATTTT.

This clonotype has ten or more counts. The chain carries TRBV4-2 and TRBJ2-3; 8 bases match TRBD2. V lost 0 bases and J lost 4; bases outside the gene matches: 6. Per germline, CDR1 LGHNA and CDR2 YNFKEQ. CDR3 size: 16 residues. CDR3 sequence: CASSQDIGGASDTQYF. CDR3 DNA sequence: TGTGCCAGCAGCCAAGATATCGGGGGGGCTTCAGATACGCAGTATTTT.

This clonotype was seen a handful of times. The V gene is TRBV2, the J gene TRBJ2-5; 9 bases align to TRBD1. The CDR3 has 16 amino acids. J was trimmed by 8 bases and V by 4 bases; bases with no gene match: 14. The V gene's germline CDR1 is SNHLY and CDR2 FYNNEI. The CDR3, as DNA: TGTGCCAGCAGTGCCGAGCCGGGACAGGGTTTGTTAACCCAGTACTTC. Its translation: CASSAEPGQGLLTQYF. The full variable domain, with the rest looked up from reference TRBV2 and TRBJ2-5, is EPEVTQTPSHQVTQMGQEVILRCVPISNHLYFYWYRQILGQKVEFLVSFYNNEISEKSEIFDDQFSVERPDGSNFTLKIRSTKLEDSAMYFCASSAEPGQGLLTQYFGPGTRLLVL.

This clonotype was observed at least ten times. The CDR3 spells CASSLGPELFF. The CDR3, as DNA: TGTGCCAGCAGCTTAGGCCCTGAACTGTTTTTT. The chain couples TRBV7-9 to TRBJ1-4; D remains unclear. Germline assignment: CDR1 SEHNR and CDR2 FQNEAQ (reference sequence). There are 11 residues in the CDR3. Trimming removed 1 base from V and 12 bases from J, with 6 bases in between.

This chain joins TRBV5-4 and TRBJ2-5; 8 nucleotides agree with TRBD2. The CDR3 covers 17 residues. Losses at the gene ends were 0 bases for V and 0 bases for J; bases not matched to a gene: 7. The germline gives CDR1 SGHNT, CDR2 YYREEE (reference sequence). CDR3 nucleotide sequence: TGTGCCAGCAGCTTGGTGGGAGCGGGGGAGTACCAAGAGACCCAGTACTTC. It encodes CASSLVGAGEYQETQYF.

This clonotype was counted only a few times. This chain links TRBV4-1 with TRBJ1-1; D may be TRBD1 (5 bases). This CDR3 has 15 residues. Per the germline V gene, CDR1 is MGHRA and CDR2 is YSYEKL. Trimming cost V 3 bases and J 0 bases, with 11 bases left between them. CDR3 protein: CASSQRTSMNTEAFF. The CDR3 DNA is TGCGCCAGCAGCCAGAGGACAAGCATGAACACTGAAGCTTTCTTT.

This clonotype was seen more than once but under ten times. The rearrangement joins TRBV5-1 to TRBJ2-6, with unresolved D. The CDR3 totals 15 residues. Deletions cut 1 base from V and 1 base from J, with 6 bases between. Germline V gene lookup returns CDR1 SGHRS and CDR2 YFSETQ. This CDR3 reads CASSLLQSGANVLTF. CDR3 coding DNA: TGCGCCAGCAGCTTGTTGCAGTCTGGGGCCAACGTCCTGACTTTC.

This chain links TRBV20-1 with TRBJ2-2; 7 bases are a match to TRBD1. The CDR3 is 16 amino acids. Per germline, CDR1 DFQATT and CDR2 SNEGSKA (reference sequence). V lost 6 bases to trimming and J lost 7 bases; unmatched junction nucleotides: 17. CDR3 residues: CSAPGSDRGLFGELFF. CDR3 bases: TGCAGTGCGCCTGGCTCGGATAGGGGGCTGTTCGGGGAGCTGTTTTTT.

The rearrangement links TRBV6-6 to TRBJ2-3; 16 bases agree with TRBD2. V lost 4 bases, J lost 0 bases, and 4 bases stayed unmatched. Per the germline V gene, CDR1 is MNHNY and CDR2 is SVGAGI (reference sequence). The CDR3 spans 18 residues. The CDR3 coding sequence is TGTGCCAGCAGTTCCGGGACTAGCGGGGGGGGGAGCACAGATACGCAGTATTTT. It encodes CASSSGTSGGGSTDTQYF.

The chain is built from TRBV29-1 and TRBJ1-5; the D gene is possibly TRBD1 (5 bases). The CDR3 is 13 amino acids. CDR1 and CDR2 from the germline V gene are SQVTM and ANQGSEA. The V gene lost 5 bases and the J gene lost 6 bases, with 14 bases spanning the gap. In DNA form, the CDR3 reads TGCAGCGTTCAGGCTGGGGGAGGTCAGCCCCAGCATTTT. The encoded protein is CSVQAGGGQPQHF.